The 7 T cell receptor beta chains below all came from one sample that was sequenced in a study of blood T cell repertoires in COVID-19. TCRdb's table, derived via immunoSEQ multiplex PCR, lists solely in-frame clones and lacks some. The sample holds about 260,000 clones, around 90% seen once. The sequencing sample was made of peripheral blood. These receptors were taken from a woman between 40 and 55 years old with acute or convalescent COVID-19.

V usage is TRBV5-1 and J usage is TRBJ2-5; D is ambiguous. CDR1 and CDR2 from the germline V gene are SGHRS and YFSETQ. This CDR3 has 13 amino acids. Trimming took 5 bases from V and 1 from J, leaving 9 bases between them. The CDR3 region has the DNA TGCGCCAGCAGACCCGGTCTCCAAGAGACCCAGTACTTC. Residues: CASRPGLQETQYF.

In its sample, this clone was seen a few times. The chain links TRBV19 to TRBJ1-1; no clear D. Germline V lookup: CDR1 LNHDA, CDR2 SQIVND (reference sequence). The CDR3 runs 16 residues. Trimming stripped 7 bases from V and 5 bases from J, with 23 bases between. The CDR3 bases are TGTGCCAGTAATTTAAACATCGGCCGCGGGAAGACTGAAGCTTTCTTT. Translating it yields CASNLNIGRGKTEAFF.

The chain carries TRBV11-2 and TRBJ2-7; 8 bases match TRBD1. Germline lookup yields CDR1 SGHAT and CDR2 FQNNGV. V gave up 4 bases and J gave up 3 bases; unmatched junction bases: 8. This CDR3 has 15 amino acids. CDR3: CASSSLRDRSYEQYV. The CDR3, as DNA: TGTGCCAGCAGCTCCTTGAGGGACAGGAGCTACGAGCAGTACGTC.

The genes are TRBV9 and TRBJ2-3, with 8 bases lining up with TRBD2. The junction had 7 bases not matched to a gene; V was cut back by 4 bases and J by 0 bases. CDR3 length: 16 residues. Germline lookup yields CDR1 SGDLS and CDR2 YYNGEE. The CDR3 spells CASSPRRGGSTDTQYF. DNA for the CDR3: TGTGCCAGCAGCCCCCGTCGGGGGGGAAGCACAGATACGCAGTATTTT.

CDR3 DNA sequence: TGTGCCAGTAGTATGGCAGGGGGAAGTCATTCACCCCTCCACTTT. It encodes CASSMAGGSHSPLHF. This rearrangement joins TRBV19 to TRBJ1-6; 7 nucleotides line up with TRBD1. This CDR3 region has 15 residues. Unmatched junction bases numbered 7, after V lost 3 bases and J lost 8 bases. Germline CDR1 reads LNHDA; CDR2 reads SQIVND (reference sequence).

The chain couples TRBV4-1 to TRBJ2-3, with 7 bases fitting TRBD2. J gave up 2 bases and V 4 bases, and 6 bases lay outside the gene matches. The CDR3 length is 15 residues. Germline V gene lookup returns CDR1 MGHRA and CDR2 YSYEKL. CDR3 sequence: CASSRMSGDTDTQYF. In DNA form, the CDR3 reads TGCGCCAGCAGCCGAATGAGCGGGGACACAGATACGCAGTATTTT.

The CDR3 DNA sequence: TGTGCCATCAGTGAGTCTGGGGCCGGTGGGGATACGCAGTATTTT. This codes for CAISESGAGGDTQYF. The genes are TRBV10-3 and TRBJ2-3; maybe TRBD1 (5 bases). V lost 0 bases and J lost 6, with 13 bases in between. The CDR3 runs 15 residues. Per the germline V gene, CDR1 is ENHRY and CDR2 is SYGVKD.